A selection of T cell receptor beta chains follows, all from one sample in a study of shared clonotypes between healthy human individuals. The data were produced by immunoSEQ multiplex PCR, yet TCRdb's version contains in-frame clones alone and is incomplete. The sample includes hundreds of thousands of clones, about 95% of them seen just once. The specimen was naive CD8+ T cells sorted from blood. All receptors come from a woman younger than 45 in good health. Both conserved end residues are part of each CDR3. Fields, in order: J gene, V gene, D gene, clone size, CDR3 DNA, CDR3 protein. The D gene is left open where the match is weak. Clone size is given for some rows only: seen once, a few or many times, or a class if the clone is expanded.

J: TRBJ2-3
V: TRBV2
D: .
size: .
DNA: TGTGCCAGCACTACGAGGGTGGATACGCAGTATTTT
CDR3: CASTTRVDTQYF

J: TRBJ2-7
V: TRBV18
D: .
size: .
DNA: TGTGCCAGCTCACCCGGGCAGCTCTCCTACGAGCAGTACTTC
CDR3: CASSPGQLSYEQYF

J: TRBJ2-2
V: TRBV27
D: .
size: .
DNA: TGTGCCAGCAGTATCGGGACTCAGAACACCGGGGAGCTGTTTTTT
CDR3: CASSIGTQNTGELFF

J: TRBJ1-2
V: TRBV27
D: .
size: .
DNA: TGTGCCATCGCACCGGGAGGGAGCACAATCTATGGCTACACCTTC
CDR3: CAIAPGGSTIYGYTF

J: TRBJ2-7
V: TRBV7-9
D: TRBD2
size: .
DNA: TGTGCCAGCAGCCCTGGGGGAGGGAGGAACGAGCAGTACTTC
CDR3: CASSPGGGRNEQYF

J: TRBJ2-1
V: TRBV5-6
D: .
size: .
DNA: TGTGCCAGCAGCCCTGGGGACGCCCCGGAGCAGTTCTTC
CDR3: CASSPGDAPEQFF

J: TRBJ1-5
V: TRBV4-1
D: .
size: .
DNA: TGCGCCAGCAGCCAATTGGGAGAAAATCAGCCCCAGCATTTT
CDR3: CASSQLGENQPQHF

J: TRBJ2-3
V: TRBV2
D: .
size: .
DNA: TGTGCCAGCAGTGAATATCCCAGGGTGACTAGCACAGATACGCAGTATTTT
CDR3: CASSEYPRVTSTDTQYF

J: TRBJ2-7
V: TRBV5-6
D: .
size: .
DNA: TGTGCCAGCAGCTTGCATGACTCCTACGAGCAGTACTTC
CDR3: CASSLHDSYEQYF

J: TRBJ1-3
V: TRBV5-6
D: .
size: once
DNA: TGTGCCAGCAAAGCGGCAGCCACTGGAAACACCATATATTTT
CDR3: CASKAAATGNTIYF

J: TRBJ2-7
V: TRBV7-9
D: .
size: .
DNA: TGTGCCAGCAGCTTAGGGGCTAGCCGCTACGAGCAGTACTTC
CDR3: CASSLGASRYEQYF